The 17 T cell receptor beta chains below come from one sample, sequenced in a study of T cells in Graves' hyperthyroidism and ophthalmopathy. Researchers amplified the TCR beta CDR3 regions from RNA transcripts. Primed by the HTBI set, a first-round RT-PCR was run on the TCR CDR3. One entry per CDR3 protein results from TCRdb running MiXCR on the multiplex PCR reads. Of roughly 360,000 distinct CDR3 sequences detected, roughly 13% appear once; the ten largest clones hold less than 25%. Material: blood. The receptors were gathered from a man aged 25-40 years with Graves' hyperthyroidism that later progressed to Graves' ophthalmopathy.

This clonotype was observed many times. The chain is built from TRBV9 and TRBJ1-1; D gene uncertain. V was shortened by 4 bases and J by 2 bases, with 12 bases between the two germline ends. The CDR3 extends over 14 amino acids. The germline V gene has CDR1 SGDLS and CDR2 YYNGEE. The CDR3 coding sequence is TGTGCCAGCAGCTCAGAAGTAGGAAACACTGAAGCTTTCTTT. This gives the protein CASSSEVGNTEAFF.

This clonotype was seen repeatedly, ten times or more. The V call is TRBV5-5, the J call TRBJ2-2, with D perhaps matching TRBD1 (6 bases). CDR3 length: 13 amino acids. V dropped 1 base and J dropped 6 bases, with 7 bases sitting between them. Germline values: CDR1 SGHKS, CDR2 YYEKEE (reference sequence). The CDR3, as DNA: TGTGCCAGCAGCTTGAGGGGGTCCGGGGAGCTGTTTTTT. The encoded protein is CASSLRGSGELFF. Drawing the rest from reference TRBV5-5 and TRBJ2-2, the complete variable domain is DAGVTQSPTHLIKTRGQQVTLRCSPISGHKSVSWYQQVLGQGPQFIFQYYEKEERGRGNFPDRFSARQFPNYSSELNVNALLLGDSALYLCASSLRGSGELFFGEGSRLTVL.

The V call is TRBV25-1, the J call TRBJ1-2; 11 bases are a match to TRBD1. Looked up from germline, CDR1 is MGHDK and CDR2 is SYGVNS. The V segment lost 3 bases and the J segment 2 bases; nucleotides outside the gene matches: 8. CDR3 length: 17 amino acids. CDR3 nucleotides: TGTGCCAGCAGTGAGGGATGGGGACAGGGGGGAAACTATGGCTACACCTTC. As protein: CASSEGWGQGGNYGYTF.

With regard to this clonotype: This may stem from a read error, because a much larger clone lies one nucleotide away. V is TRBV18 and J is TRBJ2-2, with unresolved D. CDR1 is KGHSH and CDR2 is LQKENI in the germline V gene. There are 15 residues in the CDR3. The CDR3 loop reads CAISPPHPSTGELFF. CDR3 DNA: TGTGCCATCTCACCACCTCATCCCTCTACCGGGGAGCTGTTTTTT.

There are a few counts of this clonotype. CDR3 loop: CASSLTGESYEQYF. CDR3 nucleotide sequence: TGTGCCAGCAGCTTAACAGGGGAGTCCTACGAGCAGTACTTC. V gene TRBV11-2 combines with J gene TRBJ2-7; 7 bases map to TRBD1. Germline values: CDR1 SGHAT, CDR2 FQNNGV. This CDR3 spans 14 amino acids. The J segment lost 1 base and the V segment lost 2 bases, leaving 2 bases of the junction unmatched.

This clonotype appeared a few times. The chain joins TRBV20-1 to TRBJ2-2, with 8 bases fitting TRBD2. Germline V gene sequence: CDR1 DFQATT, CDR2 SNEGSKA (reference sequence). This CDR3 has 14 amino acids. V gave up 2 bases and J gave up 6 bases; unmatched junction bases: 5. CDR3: CSARTSGGSGELFF. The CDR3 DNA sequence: TGCAGTGCTAGAACAAGCGGGGGATCCGGGGAGCTGTTTTTT.

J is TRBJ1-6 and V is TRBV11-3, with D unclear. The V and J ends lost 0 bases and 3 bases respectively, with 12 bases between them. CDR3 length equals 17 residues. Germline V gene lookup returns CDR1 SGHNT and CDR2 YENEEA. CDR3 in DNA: TGTGCCAGCAGCTTAGAGGGCGGTCCCCACTATAATTCACCCCTCCACTTT. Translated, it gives CASSLEGGPHYNSPLHF.

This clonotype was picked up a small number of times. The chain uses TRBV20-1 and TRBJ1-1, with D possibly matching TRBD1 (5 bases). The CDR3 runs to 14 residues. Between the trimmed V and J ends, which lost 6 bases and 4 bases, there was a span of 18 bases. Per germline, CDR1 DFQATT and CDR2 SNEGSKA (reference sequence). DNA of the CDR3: TGCAGTGCCGGAAGCCCAGGGTCGGGCACTGAAGCTTTCTTT. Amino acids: CSAGSPGSGTEAFF.

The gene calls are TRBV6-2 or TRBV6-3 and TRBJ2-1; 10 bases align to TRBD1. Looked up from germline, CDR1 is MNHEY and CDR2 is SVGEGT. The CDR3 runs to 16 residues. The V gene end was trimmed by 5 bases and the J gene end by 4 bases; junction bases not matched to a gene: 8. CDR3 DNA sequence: TGTGCCAGCAGTCCAACCGGGACAGGGGCATACAATGAGCAGTTCTTC. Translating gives CASSPTGTGAYNEQFF.

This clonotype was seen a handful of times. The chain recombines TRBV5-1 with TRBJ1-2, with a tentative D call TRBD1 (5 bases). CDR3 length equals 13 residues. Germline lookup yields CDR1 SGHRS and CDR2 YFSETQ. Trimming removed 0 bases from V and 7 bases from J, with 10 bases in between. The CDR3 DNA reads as TGCGCCAGCAGCTTGGAAGGGGAGGGTGGCTACACCTTC. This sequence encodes CASSLEGEGGYTF. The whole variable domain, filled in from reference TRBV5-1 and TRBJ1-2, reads KAGVTQTPRYLIKTRGQQVTLSCSPISGHRSVSWYQQTPGQGLQFLFEYFSETQRNKGNFPGRFSGRQFSNSRSEMNVSTLELGDSALYLCASSLEGEGGYTFGSGTRLTVV.

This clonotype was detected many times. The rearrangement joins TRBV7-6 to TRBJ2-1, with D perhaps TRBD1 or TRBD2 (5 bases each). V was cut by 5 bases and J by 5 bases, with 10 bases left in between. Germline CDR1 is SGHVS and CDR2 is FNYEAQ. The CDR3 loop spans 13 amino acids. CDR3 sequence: CASSARDHNEQFF. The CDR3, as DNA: TGTGCCAGCAGCGCCCGGGACCACAATGAGCAGTTCTTC. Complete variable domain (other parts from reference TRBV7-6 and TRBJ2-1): GAGVSQSPRYKVTKRGQDVALRCDPISGHVSLYWYRQALGQGPEFLTYFNYEAQQDKSGLPNDRFSAERPEGSISTLTIQRTEQRDSAMYRCASSARDHNEQFFGPGTRLTVL.

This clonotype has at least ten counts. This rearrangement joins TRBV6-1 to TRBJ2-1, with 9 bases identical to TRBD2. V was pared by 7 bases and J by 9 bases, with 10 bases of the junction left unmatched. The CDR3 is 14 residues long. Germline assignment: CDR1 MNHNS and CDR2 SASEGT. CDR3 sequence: CASKRTSVSPEQFF. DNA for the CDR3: TGTGCCAGCAAAAGGACTAGCGTATCGCCTGAGCAGTTCTTC.

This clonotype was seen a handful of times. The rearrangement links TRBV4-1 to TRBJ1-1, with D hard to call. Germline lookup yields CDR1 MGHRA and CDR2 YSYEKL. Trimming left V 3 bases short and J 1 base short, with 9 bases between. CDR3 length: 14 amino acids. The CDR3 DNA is TGCGCCAGCAGCCACGGACCGGGGAACACTGAAGCTTTCTTT. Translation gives CASSHGPGNTEAFF.

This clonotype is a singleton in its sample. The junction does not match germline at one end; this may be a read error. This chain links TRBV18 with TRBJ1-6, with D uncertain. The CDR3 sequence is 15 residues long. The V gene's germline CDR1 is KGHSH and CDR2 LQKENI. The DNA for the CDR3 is TGTGCCAGCTCACCCCAGAGTCCGAATAATCCACCCCTCCACTTT. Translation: CASSPQSPNNPPLHF.

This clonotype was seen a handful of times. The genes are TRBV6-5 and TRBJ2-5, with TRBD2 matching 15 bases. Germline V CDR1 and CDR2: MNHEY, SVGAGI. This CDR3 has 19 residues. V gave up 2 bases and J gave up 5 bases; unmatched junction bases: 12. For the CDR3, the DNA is TGTGCCAGCAGTTACCGCGGAGGGACTAGCGGGGGGAGCAGGGAGACCCAGTACTTC. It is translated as CASSYRGGTSGGSRETQYF.

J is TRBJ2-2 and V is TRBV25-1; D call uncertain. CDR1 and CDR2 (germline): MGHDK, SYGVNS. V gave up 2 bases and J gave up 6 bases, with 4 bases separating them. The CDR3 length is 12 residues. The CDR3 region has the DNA TGTGCCAGCAGTGAAATATCCGGGGAGCTGTTTTTT. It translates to CASSEISGELFF.

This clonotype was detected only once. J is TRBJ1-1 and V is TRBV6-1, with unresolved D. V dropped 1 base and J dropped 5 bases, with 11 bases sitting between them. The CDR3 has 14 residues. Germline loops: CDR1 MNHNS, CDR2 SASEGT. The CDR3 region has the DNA TGTGCCAGCAGTGAAGGTCGGGTGTTAACTGAAGCTTTCTTT. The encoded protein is CASSEGRVLTEAFF.